One sample yielded the 22 T cell receptor beta chains listed below, sequenced in a study of OX40 agonist ivuxolimab in advanced cancers. Measured with immunoSEQ multiplex PCR; TCRdb has only the in-frame clones, and not every one. The table has some 130,000 clones, roughly 91% seen once. The source material was CD4+ or CD8+ T cells sorted from blood, sampled in a trial of the OX40 agonist ivuxolimab. The receptors were gathered from an adult with an advanced solid tumor such as melanoma, head and neck, liver or kidney cancer.

The chain recombines TRBV7-9 with TRBJ1-5; D not resolved. The V and J ends lost 1 base and 6 bases respectively, with 7 bases between them. The CDR3 is 13 amino acids. CDR1 and CDR2 (germline): SEHNR, FQNEAQ (reference sequence). CDR3 protein: CASSLVEGQPQHF. CDR3 sequence (DNA): TGTGCCAGCAGCTTAGTAGAGGGTCAGCCCCAGCATTTT.

The chain has TRBV7-8 and TRBJ1-5; 7 bases agree with TRBD1. The CDR3 has 15 amino acids. CDR1 and CDR2 (germline): SGHVS, FQNEAQ. J was trimmed by 6 bases and V by 2 bases; bases with no gene match: 7. For the CDR3, the DNA is TGTGCCAGCAGCTTACCGGGACAGAGGGGTCAGCCCCAGCATTTT. Its translation is CASSLPGQRGQPQHF. Supplemented by reference TRBV7-8 and TRBJ1-5, the full variable domain reads GAGVSQSPRYKVAKRGQDVALRCDPISGHVSLFWYQQALGQGPEFLTYFQNEAQLDKSGLPSDRFFAERPEGSVSTLKIQRTQQEDSAVYLCASSLPGQRGQPQHFGDGTRLSIL.

The chain carries TRBV5-1 and TRBJ1-5, with D unresolved. The CDR3 totals 13 residues. The V gene lost 0 bases and the J gene lost 6 bases, with 7 bases spanning the gap. CDR1 is SGHRS, CDR2 YFSETQ, per germline. The CDR3 sequence is CASSLDPFQPQHF. CDR3 coding DNA: TGCGCCAGCAGCTTGGATCCGTTTCAGCCCCAGCATTTT.

This clone was counted between two and nine times. The chain has TRBV18 and TRBJ2-7; no clear D. Germline V gene data show CDR1 as KGHSH and CDR2 as LQKENI. The CDR3 covers 13 residues. V was cut by 3 bases and J by 5 bases, with 11 bases left in between. The CDR3 DNA is TGTGCCAGCTCACCCGATGAAACCCACGAGCAGTACTTC. It encodes CASSPDETHEQYF.

This chain joins TRBV7-2 and TRBJ2-2; D not certain. V lost 2 bases to trimming and J lost 4 bases, with 17 bases between them. The germline gives CDR1 SGHTA, CDR2 FQGNSA. This CDR3 spans 17 amino acids. CDR3 amino acids: CASSLNYANVGTGELFF. Here the CDR3 DNA reads TGTGCCAGCAGCTTAAACTACGCAAATGTGGGCACCGGGGAGCTGTTTTTT.

The chain employs TRBV10-3 and TRBJ2-6; the D gene is possibly TRBD2 (5 bases). Germline V gene sequence: CDR1 ENHRY, CDR2 SYGVKD. Between the trimmed V and J ends, which lost 8 bases and 1 base, there was a span of 6 bases. CDR3 size: 13 residues. This CDR3 is CAIGSSGANVLTF. CDR3 bases: TGTGCCATCGGGAGTTCTGGGGCCAACGTCCTGACTTTC.

The V gene is TRBV27, the J gene TRBJ2-7; 9 bases map to TRBD1. This CDR3 spans 19 amino acids. The J segment lost 5 bases and the V segment lost 3 bases, leaving 20 bases of the junction unmatched. Germline assignment: CDR1 MNHEY and CDR2 SMNVEV (reference sequence). The CDR3 DNA follows: TGTGCCAGCAGTTTCCAGGCCCGGGACAGGGCCCGCCCTCTGGACGAGCAGTACTTC. This codes for CASSFQARDRARPLDEQYF.

Turning to this clone: This specimen includes other DNA sequences encoding the same CDR3. This sequence joins TRBV6-5 and TRBJ2-7; 14 nucleotides line up with TRBD2. The V and J ends lost 6 bases and 4 bases, in that order; junction bases with no gene match: 2. CDR1 and CDR2 (germline): MNHEY, SVGAGI. CDR3 length equals 14 residues. DNA of the CDR3: TGTGCCAGCAGCCGGACTAGCGGGAGGTACGAGCAGTACTTC. Protein product: CASSRTSGRYEQYF.

The J gene is TRBJ1-1, the V gene TRBV7-2, with TRBD1 as a possible D gene (6 bases). The CDR3 extends over 14 amino acids. Trimming removed 5 bases from V and 4 bases from J, with 14 bases in between. Looked up from germline, CDR1 is SGHTA and CDR2 is FQGNSA. CDR3 DNA sequence: TGTGCCAGCAGCATGTACCAGGGGCGCACTGAAGCTTTCTTT. Its translation: CASSMYQGRTEAFF.

V is TRBV18 and J is TRBJ1-5; maybe TRBD1 (5 bases). The CDR3 is made up of 13 amino acids. The ends were cut back, 3 bases at V and 3 bases at J, with 6 bases in the middle. Germline V lookup: CDR1 KGHSH, CDR2 LQKENI. CDR3 protein: CASSPGDNQPQHF. The CDR3 nucleotides are TGTGCCAGCTCACCGGGGGACAATCAGCCCCAGCATTTT.

The chain uses TRBV19 and TRBJ1-2; D might be TRBD1 (5 bases). V was pared by 4 bases and J by 14 bases, with 17 bases between. Germline V gene data show CDR1 as LNHDA and CDR2 as SQIVND (reference sequence). The CDR3 has 12 amino acids. CDR3 bases: TGTGCCAGTAGTACTTGGGCGCGGGGGGTAACCTTC. This sequence encodes CASSTWARGVTF.

This clone has just one count. In DNA form, the CDR3 reads TGTGCCAGCAGCTTAGACAGGGATGAAAAACTGTTTTTT. Translating gives CASSLDRDEKLFF. The chain uses TRBV7-3 and TRBJ1-4; TRBD1 aligns across 7 bases. This CDR3 region has 13 residues. Germline CDR1 is SGHTA and CDR2 is FQGTGA. V was pared by 2 bases and J by 6 bases, with 0 bases of the junction left unmatched.

The chain employs TRBV27 and TRBJ2-5, with 15 nucleotides matching TRBD2. Losses at the gene ends were 5 bases for V and 4 bases for J; bases not matched to a gene: 11. Germline-derived CDR1 and CDR2 are MNHEY and SMNVEV (reference sequence). The length of the CDR3 is 18 residues. CDR3 nucleotides: TGTGCCAGCAGTCTTAGAATCGGACTAGCGGGGGGGCGAGAGACCCAGTACTTC. Translation gives CASSLRIGLAGGRETQYF.

The CDR3 nucleotides read TGTGCCAGCAGCCAAGATCGGGATTATTATGCAACTAATGAAAAACTGTTTTTT. It encodes CASSQDRDYYATNEKLFF. The chain uses TRBV4-2 and TRBJ1-4; D gene uncertain. V was shortened by 0 bases and J by 0 bases, with 14 bases between the two germline ends. This CDR3 is 18 amino acids long. CDR1 is LGHNA and CDR2 is YNFKEQ in the germline V gene.

V gene TRBV6-5 combines with J gene TRBJ2-7; TRBD1 matches at 9 bases. Unmatched junction bases numbered 10, after V lost 10 bases and J lost 6 bases. The CDR3 loop spans 13 amino acids. Germline lookup yields CDR1 MNHEY and CDR2 SVGAGI. For the CDR3, the DNA is TGTGCCACCTGGCGGGACAGGGTAGGCGAGCAGTACTTC. Its translation: CATWRDRVGEQYF.

The chain couples TRBV4-3 to TRBJ1-2; TRBD1 matches 9 bases. The CDR3 contains 17 residues. Looked up from germline, CDR1 is LGHNA and CDR2 is YSLEER. Trimming cost V 0 bases and J 4 bases; bases outside gene matches: 9. CDR3 protein: CASSQDFGQGNLYGYTF. CDR3 sequence (DNA): TGCGCCAGCAGCCAAGATTTCGGACAGGGGAACCTCTATGGCTACACCTTC.

The chain recombines TRBV2 with TRBJ1-5; D not certain. V lost 7 bases and J lost 6, with 10 bases in between. Germline V gives CDR1 SNHLY, CDR2 FYNNEI. This CDR3 contains 12 residues. Here the CDR3 reads CASMGSSQPQHF. The CDR3 nucleotides read TGTGCCAGCATGGGGTCCAGTCAGCCCCAGCATTTT.

The rearrangement joins TRBV5-1 to TRBJ1-4, with a weak D call TRBD1 (5 bases). Per germline, CDR1 SGHRS and CDR2 YFSETQ. Between the trimmed V and J ends, which lost 0 bases and 8 bases, there was a span of 14 bases. This CDR3 has 15 residues. The DNA of the CDR3 is TGCGCCAGCAGCTTGGGGACGGGGCTTAACGAAAAACTGTTTTTT. Its translation: CASSLGTGLNEKLFF.

The V gene is TRBV10-1, the J gene TRBJ2-5; D is ambiguous. The germline V gene encodes CDR1 WNHNN and CDR2 SYGVQD (reference sequence). The V end was cut by 0 bases, the J end by 5 bases, with 10 bases between. The length of the CDR3 is 14 residues. The CDR3 bases are TGCGCCAGCAGTGAGTCATCGGGCCGTGAGACCCAGTACTTC. Translated: CASSESSGRETQYF.

V gene TRBV27 combines with J gene TRBJ2-4; tentatively, D is TRBD1 (6 bases). CDR1 is MNHEY and CDR2 is SMNVEV in the germline V gene (reference sequence). The CDR3 consists of 15 residues. Trimming stripped 5 bases from V and 6 bases from J, with 17 bases between. Here the CDR3 reads CASSPHRDPLNIQYF. The CDR3, as DNA: TGTGCCAGCAGTCCTCACAGGGACCCACTAAACATTCAGTACTTC.

The J gene is TRBJ1-2, the V gene TRBV7-2; 7 nucleotides line up with TRBD1. Per the germline V gene, CDR1 is SGHTA and CDR2 is FQGNSA. The CDR3 extends over 13 amino acids. The ends lost 10 bases at V and 8 bases at J; junction bases unmatched: 13. CDR3 sequence reads: CAISTRQGLGYTF. In DNA form, the CDR3 reads TGTGCCATCTCAACCCGACAGGGTTTGGGCTACACCTTC.

The sample holds one count of this clone. The chain is built from TRBV7-2 and TRBJ2-6, with 7 bases lining up with TRBD1. V lost 5 bases to trimming and J lost 0 bases; unmatched junction nucleotides: 7. CDR3 length: 17 residues. CDR1 is SGHTA and CDR2 is FQGNSA in the germline V gene. The CDR3 nucleotides are TGTGCCAGCAGCGTAACAGGGGCCACCTCTGGGGCCAACGTCCTGACTTTC. Protein sequence: CASSVTGATSGANVLTF.